Given below is one T cell receptor (beta chain) in context. This specimen belongs to a study of blood T cell repertoires in COVID-19. The V gene lost 0 bases and the J gene lost 6 bases, with 7 bases spanning the gap. This CDR3 contains 13 residues. Germline V gene sequence: CDR1 SGHRS, CDR2 YFSETQ. The repertoire was sequenced with immunoSEQ multiplex PCR; TCRdb's copy has only in-frame clones and lacks some. This table has tens of thousands of clones, roughly four fifths appearing once. The sequence was obtained from an elderly woman with acute or convalescent COVID-19. The chain is built from TRBV5-1 and TRBJ2-1; D uncertain. Material: peripheral blood. The CDR3 loop reads CASSLAQRNEQFF. CDR3 nucleotides: TGCGCCAGCAGCTTGGCCCAGCGCAATGAGCAGTTCTTC.